These T cell receptor beta chains were read from a single sample in a study of PD-1 blockade in classical Hodgkin lymphoma. The data were produced by immunoSEQ multiplex PCR, yet TCRdb's version contains in-frame clones alone and is incomplete. The top ten clones hold about 24% of a sample with about 18,000 clones, 65% to 90% of them seen once. Sequenced here: peripheral blood mononuclear cells (PBMCs), sampled at baseline. These receptors all come from a human donor with classical Hodgkin lymphoma. CDR3s include the opening cysteine and the closing phenylalanine or tryptophan. The order of the fields is V gene, J gene, D gene, clone size, CDR3 protein, CDR3 DNA. A D gene is named only where the DNA matches it firmly. The listing skips clone size in some rows; elsewhere it reads once, few, many or a size class.

TRBV6-1	TRBJ2-1	.	.	CASSGLLANFNNEQFF	TGTGCCAGCAGTGGTCTACTAGCCAATTTTAACAATGAGCAGTTCTTC
TRBV19	TRBJ2-7	TRBD2	.	CASSIGLAGGIDEQYF	TGTGCCAGTAGTATCGGACTAGCGGGAGGTATCGACGAGCAGTACTTC
TRBV28	TRBJ2-3	.	.	CASSSPAAEYF	TGTGCCAGCAGTTCCCCGGCGGCCGAGTATTTT
TRBV5-1	TRBJ2-3	TRBD2	.	CASSLDSGISTDTQYF	TGCGCCAGCAGCTTGGATAGCGGGATAAGCACAGATACGCAGTATTTT
TRBV2	TRBJ1-1	TRBD1	.	CASIKDTGGTEAFF	TGTGCCAGCATCAAAGATACAGGGGGCACTGAAGCTTTCTTT
TRBV7-7	TRBJ2-7	.	.	CASSLESGYEQYF	TGTGCTAGCAGCTTAGAGTCTGGCTACGAGCAGTACTTC
TRBV13	TRBJ1-6	.	.	CASSSLDKPLNSPLHF	TGTGCCAGCAGCTCCTTGGACAAGCCTTTAAATTCACCCCTCCACTTT
TRBV10-3	TRBJ2-7	.	.	CAISDSLAPLPVNTPDEQYF	TGTGCCATCAGTGACTCCTTGGCCCCCCTCCCGGTTAACACGCCGGACGAGCAGTACTTC
TRBV9	TRBJ1-5	.	once	CASSVGGGQPQHF	TGTGCCAGCAGCGTAGGGGGGGGTCAGCCCCAGCATTTT
TRBV4-1	TRBJ2-7	TRBD2	once	CASSQEGRAEQYF	TGCGCCAGCAGCCAAGAAGGGAGGGCCGAGCAGTACTTC
TRBV5-1	TRBJ2-7	.	.	CASSLVRGGSYEQYF	TGCGCCAGCAGCTTGGTCAGGGGAGGGTCCTACGAGCAGTACTTC
TRBV7-6	TRBJ1-1	.	.	CASRPIAMNTEAFF	TGTGCCAGCCGGCCTATAGCCATGAACACTGAAGCTTTCTTT
TRBV14	TRBJ2-7	TRBD1	.	CASSQTGTGSNEQYF	TGTGCCAGCAGCCAAACCGGGACAGGGAGTAACGAGCAGTACTTC
TRBV7-9	TRBJ2-3	.	few	CASSPPKSLADTQYF	TGTGCCAGCAGCCCCCCAAAATCGTTGGCGGATACGCAGTATTTT
TRBV7-2	TRBJ2-5	.	.	CASSLFSGKETQYF	TGTGCCAGCAGCTTATTTAGTGGGAAGGAGACCCAGTACTTC
TRBV9	TRBJ1-3	.	.	CASSAARGPDPSGVSGNTIYF	TGTGCCAGCAGCGCAGCCAGGGGTCCAGATCCCTCTGGGGTCTCTGGAAACACCATATATTTT
TRBV21-1	TRBJ1-1	.	.	CASESDRGTEAFF	TGTGCTAGCGAGAGCGACAGGGGCACTGAAGCTTTCTTT
TRBV19	TRBJ1-2	.	.	CASSQGTPASGYGYTF	TGTGCCAGTAGCCAAGGGACGCCTGCATCGGGCTATGGCTACACCTTC
TRBV6-1	TRBJ1-4	TRBD1	once	CASRGQGGLRKLFF	TGTGCCAGCAGGGGACAGGGTGGGTTACGAAAACTGTTTTTT
TRBV6-1	TRBJ2-2	.	.	CASSDYSPTGELFF	TGTGCCAGCAGTGATTACAGCCCCACCGGGGAGCTGTTTTTT
TRBV7-7	TRBJ2-5	.	.	CASSSRGETQYF	TGTGCCAGCAGCTCCCGTGGGGAGACCCAGTACTTC
TRBV7-7	TRBJ1-5	TRBD1	.	CASSFPTGVLNQPQHF	TGTGCTAGCAGCTTCCCGACAGGGGTTCTCAATCAGCCCCAGCATTTT
TRBV5-6	TRBJ2-7	TRBD2	.	CASSLSGKRSYEQYF	TGTGCCAGCAGCCTTAGCGGGAAAAGGTCGTACGAGCAGTACTTC
TRBV9	TRBJ2-2	.	.	CASSDPPGRTGELFF	TGTGCCAGCAGCGATCCGCCGGGACGCACCGGGGAGCTGTTTTTT
TRBV2	TRBJ1-2	.	.	CASTRSGQLAYGYTF	TGTGCCAGCACCCGTAGTGGTCAGCTGGCGTATGGCTACACCTTC
TRBV19	TRBJ1-2	.	.	CASSIESPSGGYTF	TGTGCCAGTAGTATAGAGAGCCCTTCGGGCGGCTACACCTTC
TRBV20-1	TRBJ2-7	.	.	CSAGRYEQYF	TGCAGTGCCGGACGCTACGAGCAGTACTTC
TRBV15	TRBJ2-1	TRBD1	.	CATSTRQGGLRNEQFF	TGTGCCACCAGCACACGACAGGGGGGTCTACGAAATGAGCAGTTCTTC
TRBV27	TRBJ1-2	TRBD1	.	CASTNRQGYGYTF	TGTGCCAGCACTAATCGACAGGGCTATGGCTACACCTTC
TRBV5-5	TRBJ1-1	TRBD1	.	CASSPILGQGTNTEAFF	TGTGCCAGCAGTCCAATTTTGGGACAGGGGACCAACACTGAAGCTTTCTTT
TRBV7-2	TRBJ2-2	TRBD1	.	CASSSGRGRGTGELFF	TGTGCCAGCAGCTCAGGCAGGGGGCGCGGCACCGGGGAGCTGTTTTTT
TRBV6-1	TRBJ2-7	.	.	CASSGDPMSEQYF	TGTGCCAGCAGTGGCGACCCCATGAGCGAGCAGTACTTC
TRBV30	TRBJ1-2	TRBD1	.	CAWSVTGVPNYGYTF	TGTGCCTGGAGCGTGACAGGGGTCCCCAATTATGGCTACACCTTC
TRBV19	TRBJ2-2	.	once	CASSIGTWAGTFSFGELFF	TGTGCCAGTAGTATTGGAACCTGGGCCGGGACGTTCTCTTTTGGGGAGCTGTTTTTT
TRBV5-1	TRBJ2-1	TRBD1	.	CASSSRDRPLDEQFF	TGCGCCAGCAGCTCCCGGGACAGGCCTCTGGATGAGCAGTTCTTC
TRBV21-1	TRBJ2-3	.	.	CASSNFSGGVNTQYF	TGTGCCAGCAGCAACTTTAGCGGGGGAGTAAATACGCAGTATTTT
TRBV9	TRBJ1-1	.	few	CASSVDSSNTEAFF	TGTGCCAGCAGCGTAGATTCTTCGAACACTGAAGCTTTCTTT
TRBV15	TRBJ1-5	.	.	CATSMGGAGHFQPQHF	TGTGCCACCAGCATGGGCGGGGCAGGGCACTTTCAGCCCCAGCATTTT
TRBV6-6	TRBJ1-5	TRBD1	medium-sized	CASSYVAGGSGPQHF	TGTGCCAGCAGTTACGTGGCAGGGGGCTCTGGGCCCCAGCATTTT
TRBV9	TRBJ2-7	.	.	CASSVGTAFRLAYEQYF	TGTGCCAGCAGCGTCGGAACAGCGTTTCGGCTGGCCTACGAGCAGTACTTC
TRBV10-3	TRBJ2-2	.	.	CAISERLYANTGELFF	TGTGCCATCAGTGAGCGGCTCTACGCGAACACCGGGGAGCTGTTTTTT
TRBV19	TRBJ1-5	.	.	CASSSGVRQPQHF	TGTGCCAGTAGTAGCGGGGTTCGGCAGCCCCAGCATTTT
TRBV2	TRBJ1-2	.	.	CASRAIRSSRTGYTF	TGTGCCAGCAGGGCGATAAGATCAAGTCGTACTGGCTACACCTTC
TRBV6-5	TRBJ1-2	.	.	CASSPSGFGYTF	TGTGCCAGCAGTCCTTCCGGCTTCGGGTACACCTTC
TRBV30	TRBJ1-2	.	.	CAWESYGYTF	TGTGCCTGGGAGAGCTATGGCTACACCTTC
TRBV2	TRBJ2-7	.	once	CASSRNYEQYF	TGTGCCAGCAGCCGTAACTACGAGCAGTACTTC
TRBV15	TRBJ2-1	.	.	CATSRDRIGDEQFF	TGTGCCACCAGCAGAGATCGAATTGGCGATGAGCAGTTCTTC
TRBV5-1	TRBJ1-1	.	.	CASRWSANMNTEAFF	TGCGCCAGCAGATGGTCGGCGAATATGAACACTGAAGCTTTCTTT